These T cell receptor beta chains were read from a single sample in a study of spatial heterogeneity in lung cancer. TCRdb passed the 5' RACE reads through MiXCR, listing each CDR3 protein once. In the table there are more than 75,000 distinct CDR3 sequences, 19% of which are singletons. The sample consisted of PBMCs, taken at follow-up. These receptor sequences come from a male donor with early-stage non-small cell lung cancer. Both conserved end residues are part of each CDR3. The D gene is left open where the match is weak. Rows give clone size only sometimes, using once, few, many, or a class for an expanded clone.

j_gene: TRBJ2-3; v_gene: TRBV2; abundance: -; d_gene: TRBD2; CDR3aa: CASREREAAPDTQYF; CDR3nt: TGTGCCAGCAGGGAGCGGGAGGCGGCCCCAGATACGCAGTATTTT
j_gene: TRBJ2-5; v_gene: TRBV5-4; abundance: few; d_gene: -; CDR3aa: CASSYRDSGKETQYF; CDR3nt: TGTGCCAGCAGCTACCGGGACTCGGGGAAAGAGACCCAGTACTTC
j_gene: TRBJ1-2; v_gene: TRBV5-6; abundance: few; d_gene: -; CDR3aa: CASSIRQEWANYGYTF; CDR3nt: TGTGCCAGCAGCATCAGACAGGAATGGGCTAACTATGGCTACACCTTC
j_gene: TRBJ2-2; v_gene: TRBV7-6; abundance: few; d_gene: -; CDR3aa: CASSPVGLNTGELFF; CDR3nt: TGTGCCAGCAGCCCAGTGGGTTTGAACACCGGGGAGCTGTTTTTT
j_gene: TRBJ1-2; v_gene: TRBV9; abundance: -; d_gene: TRBD1; CDR3aa: CASSVQGVANYGYTF; CDR3nt: TGTGCCAGCAGCGTACAGGGGGTAGCTAACTATGGCTACACCTTC
j_gene: TRBJ2-6; v_gene: TRBV3-1; abundance: -; d_gene: -; CDR3aa: CASKGSGANVLTF; CDR3nt: TGTGCCAGCAAGGGTTCTGGGGCCAACGTCCTGACTTTC
j_gene: TRBJ2-2; v_gene: TRBV7-9; abundance: many; d_gene: -; CDR3aa: CASSFQFGELFF; CDR3nt: TGTGCCAGCAGCTTCCAATTCGGGGAGCTGTTTTTT
j_gene: TRBJ2-3; v_gene: TRBV24-1; abundance: -; d_gene: TRBD2; CDR3aa: CATSDLGTSSSNTDTQYF; CDR3nt: TGTGCCACCAGTGACCTGGGGACTAGCAGCTCCAACACAGATACGCAGTATTTT
j_gene: TRBJ2-7; v_gene: TRBV12-3/TRBV12-4; abundance: many; d_gene: -; CDR3aa: CASSFSDLRYEQYF; CDR3nt: TGTGCCAGCAGTTTTTCAGACCTACGCTACGAGCAGTACTTC
j_gene: TRBJ1-4; v_gene: TRBV7-6; abundance: few; d_gene: TRBD1; CDR3aa: CASSEQGGEKLFF; CDR3nt: TGTGCCAGCAGCGAACAGGGGGGCGAAAAACTGTTTTTT
j_gene: TRBJ2-1; v_gene: TRBV29-1; abundance: many; d_gene: -; CDR3aa: CSAERVYNEQFF; CDR3nt: TGCAGCGCCGAGCGGGTCTACAATGAGCAGTTCTTC
j_gene: TRBJ1-1; v_gene: TRBV20-1; abundance: -; d_gene: -; CDR3aa: CSARVVGNTEAFF; CDR3nt: TGCAGTGCTAGAGTGGTTGGGAACACTGAAGCTTTCTTT
j_gene: TRBJ2-7; v_gene: TRBV24-1; abundance: -; d_gene: -; CDR3aa: CATSESGAASYEQYF; CDR3nt: TGTGCCACCAGTGAGTCGGGGGCGGCCTCCTACGAGCAGTACTTC
j_gene: TRBJ2-7; v_gene: TRBV7-2; abundance: -; d_gene: -; CDR3aa: CASSLSPGEGYEQYF; CDR3nt: TGTGCCAGCAGCCTGAGCCCGGGAGAGGGATACGAGCAGTACTTC
j_gene: TRBJ2-1; v_gene: TRBV6-6; abundance: -; d_gene: TRBD2; CDR3aa: CARSQAGGYNEQFF; CDR3nt: TGTGCCCGCAGTCAAGCGGGAGGGTACAATGAGCAGTTCTTC
j_gene: TRBJ2-2; v_gene: TRBV4-3; abundance: -; d_gene: -; CDR3aa: CASSQEPDTGELFF; CDR3nt: TGCGCCAGCAGCCAAGAGCCGGACACCGGGGAGCTGTTTTTT
j_gene: TRBJ2-4; v_gene: TRBV29-1; abundance: many; d_gene: -; CDR3aa: CSVEDRAKNIQYF; CDR3nt: TGCAGCGTTGAAGACAGGGCCAAAAACATTCAGTACTTC
j_gene: TRBJ1-6; v_gene: TRBV5-1; abundance: few; d_gene: -; CDR3aa: CASSLALGTTLHF; CDR3nt: TGCGCCAGCAGCTTGGCTCTGGGCACTACCCTCCACTTT
j_gene: TRBJ1-4; v_gene: TRBV3-1; abundance: many; d_gene: -; CDR3aa: CASSLGSFNRNEKLFF; CDR3nt: TGTGCCAGCAGCCTGGGATCCTTTAATAGGAATGAAAAACTGTTTTTT
j_gene: TRBJ2-6; v_gene: TRBV4-3; abundance: few; d_gene: -; CDR3aa: CASSQDRASGANVLTF; CDR3nt: TGCGCCAGCAGCCAGGACCGGGCATCTGGGGCCAACGTCCTGACTTTC
j_gene: TRBJ2-1; v_gene: TRBV12-3/TRBV12-4; abundance: few; d_gene: TRBD2; CDR3aa: CASSSGTSKNEQFF; CDR3nt: TGTGCCAGCAGTTCCGGGACTAGCAAAAATGAGCAGTTCTTC
j_gene: TRBJ2-5; v_gene: TRBV10-1; abundance: -; d_gene: -; CDR3aa: CASSESATAKTQYF; CDR3nt: TGCGCCAGCAGTGAGAGCGCAACGGCAAAGACCCAGTACTTC
j_gene: TRBJ2-1; v_gene: TRBV7-8; abundance: few; d_gene: TRBD2; CDR3aa: CASRLAGGTYNEQFF; CDR3nt: TGTGCCAGCAGACTAGCGGGAGGAACCTACAATGAGCAGTTCTTC
j_gene: TRBJ2-2; v_gene: TRBV6-5; abundance: -; d_gene: TRBD1; CDR3aa: CASSTPPGQGAPGELFF; CDR3nt: TGTGCCAGCAGTACCCCGCCGGGACAGGGGGCGCCCGGGGAGCTGTTTTTT
j_gene: TRBJ2-3; v_gene: TRBV11-3; abundance: -; d_gene: TRBD2; CDR3aa: CASSSGLAGAETDTQYF; CDR3nt: TGTGCCAGCAGCTCGGGACTAGCGGGAGCCGAGACAGATACGCAGTATTTT
j_gene: TRBJ1-5; v_gene: TRBV20-1; abundance: few; d_gene: -; CDR3aa: CSARGGLSNQPQHF; CDR3nt: TGCAGTGCTAGAGGAGGGTTGAGCAATCAGCCCCAGCATTTT
j_gene: TRBJ2-5; v_gene: TRBV18; abundance: -; d_gene: TRBD2; CDR3aa: CASSPVILAGEETQYF; CDR3nt: TGTGCCAGCTCACCGGTCATACTAGCGGGGGAAGAGACCCAGTACTTC
j_gene: TRBJ2-1; v_gene: TRBV7-2; abundance: few; d_gene: -; CDR3aa: CASSLDSSSYNEQFF; CDR3nt: TGTGCCAGCAGCTTAGACTCGAGCTCCTACAATGAGCAGTTCTTC
j_gene: TRBJ1-2; v_gene: TRBV3-1; abundance: many; d_gene: -; CDR3aa: CASSPDSYGYTF; CDR3nt: TGTGCCAGCAGCCCTGACAGCTATGGCTACACCTTC
j_gene: TRBJ2-3; v_gene: TRBV20-1; abundance: -; d_gene: TRBD2; CDR3aa: CSAGLRGGDTQYF; CDR3nt: TGCAGTGCGGGGTTGCGGGGGGGAGATACGCAGTATTTT
j_gene: TRBJ2-7; v_gene: TRBV20-1; abundance: few; d_gene: TRBD2; CDR3aa: CSATGLAGGNEQYF; CDR3nt: TGCAGTGCTACGGGACTAGCGGGAGGAAACGAGCAGTACTTC
j_gene: TRBJ1-2; v_gene: TRBV12-3/TRBV12-4; abundance: -; d_gene: -; CDR3aa: CASTSGGAGSNYGYTF; CDR3nt: TGTGCCAGCACGTCTGGGGGCGCGGGATCTAACTATGGCTACACCTTC
j_gene: TRBJ2-5; v_gene: TRBV6-1; abundance: -; d_gene: -; CDR3aa: CASSRAVETQYF; CDR3nt: TGTGCCAGCAGCAGGGCTGTCGAGACCCAGTACTTC
j_gene: TRBJ2-1; v_gene: TRBV5-1; abundance: -; d_gene: TRBD1; CDR3aa: CASSFPTDRGSYNEQFF; CDR3nt: TGCGCCAGCAGCTTTCCAACCGACAGGGGGTCCTACAATGAGCAGTTCTTC
j_gene: TRBJ2-2; v_gene: TRBV24-1; abundance: -; d_gene: TRBD2; CDR3aa: CATSASGLVTGELFF; CDR3nt: TGTGCCACCAGTGCTTCAGGACTAGTCACCGGGGAGCTGTTTTTT
j_gene: TRBJ2-2; v_gene: TRBV6-5; abundance: few; d_gene: -; CDR3aa: CASSYRRAWNTGELFF; CDR3nt: TGTGCCAGCAGTTACAGGCGGGCTTGGAACACCGGGGAGCTGTTTTTT
j_gene: TRBJ1-3; v_gene: TRBV9; abundance: -; d_gene: -; CDR3aa: CASSALEGGNTIYF; CDR3nt: TGTGCCAGCAGCGCCCTTGAGGGGGGAAACACCATATATTTT